This record looks at one T cell receptor beta chain sequence and its context. The target of this receptor is not known. Base-call qualities are not available, and no considerably larger clone is one nucleotide away. Repertoires were sampled multiple times during chemoradiotherapy, which allowed clonal expansion in the tumor microenvironment to be followed. Receptor libraries were prepared by the immunoSEQ multiplex PCR assay. TCRdb carries this immuneACCESS record with in-frame sequences only. Its versions omit some clonotypes, under half of them owing to an unresolved V gene in the studies checked, with the rest unexplained. Here the sample has about 12,000 clones; roughly 90% occur a single time. Over 2% of the sample goes to the ten largest clones. This record belongs to a study of chemoradiotherapy in HPV16-positive cancers (dated by TCRdb to between 2021 and 2022). General notes on the study: Candidate HPV-specific T-cell clones and common TCR motifs were defined by functional T-cell assays performed on cells from two HPV16-positive patients. The study set out to ask whether T-cell immunity against the HPV oncoproteins E6 and E7 changes over the course of chemoradiotherapy and whether that immunity affects survival. TCR repertoires from more than 70 patients with HPV-related cancers were then used to track the candidate HPV-specific TCRs and motifs. The investigation overall reported the following: Only two HPV16-positive patients were used to derive the functional definition of HPV-specific T cells, and the survival association was reported for HPV16-positive patients. Among HPV16-positive patients, expansion of HPV-responsive T cells during chemoradiotherapy was associated with better recurrence-free survival. Expansion of candidate HPV-specific clones and E7-related TCR motifs was observed in the tumor microenvironment during treatment, whereas no such expansion was observed for non-HPV-specific T cells.

Looking up the germline V gene yields CDR1 SGHRS and CDR2 YFSETQ. From cysteine to phenylalanine, the CDR3 is 17 amino acids long. Only the CDR3 DNA is retained, 51 bases long and in frame from the first base. Germline trimming amounts to 0 bases on V and 9 bases on J, with 11 as the count of junction bases outside the gene matches. The clonotype comes from a human donor with HPV-associated anogenital cancer. The specimen comprised blood, sampled from a patient who underwent chemoradiotherapy. This receptor chain uses TRBV5-1 and TRBJ2-1; TRBD2 agrees with 11 junctional bases. The CDR3 protein sequence reads: CASSLGVAGGPEGEQFF. The base sequence is TGCGCCAGCAGCTTGGGGGTAGCGGGGGGGCCCGAGGGTGAGCAGTTCTTC.